This passage covers 21 T cell receptor beta chains from one sample sequenced in a study of ipilimumab plus nivolumab after autologous stem cell transplantation. Sequencing used immunoSEQ multiplex PCR; TCRdb keeps in-frame clones, though not all of them. The sample holds roughly 40,000 clones, 80% to 95% seen once. The sequencing here drew on PBMCs, taken in a trial of ipilimumab plus nivolumab as post-transplant consolidation. These receptors came from a male donor with multiple myeloma.

This clone is medium-sized in the sample. V usage is TRBV7-2 and J usage is TRBJ2-1; 7 nucleotides agree with TRBD1. The length of the CDR3 is 15 residues. V shed 5 bases and J 1 base; nucleotides not matched to a gene: 5. The germline V gene has CDR1 SGHTA and CDR2 FQGNSA. CDR3 DNA: TGTGCCAGCAGCCCCGACAGGGCGTCCTACAATGAGCAGTTCTTC. This sequence encodes CASSPDRASYNEQFF.

Remarks on this clone: One junction end disagrees with the germline gene, perhaps due to a read error. The J gene is TRBJ2-5, the V gene TRBV7-7, with 11 bases aligning to TRBD2. Germline lookup yields CDR1 SSHAT and CDR2 FNYEAQ (reference sequence). CDR3 length equals 16 residues. The CDR3 reads CASSTDSGGAEETQYF. In nucleotides, the CDR3 is TGTGCTAGCAGCACTGATAGCGGGGGGGCGGAGGAGACCCAGTACTTC.

The CDR3 nucleotides are TGCGCCAGCAGCCAAGGGAGAACAAACCACTATAATTCACCCCTCCACTTT. Its translation is CASSQGRTNHYNSPLHF. J is TRBJ1-6 and V is TRBV4-3; D is unclear. Germline CDR1 is LGHNA and CDR2 is YSLEER. The CDR3 sequence is 17 residues long. The V end was cut by 1 base, the J end by 3 bases, with 13 bases between.

The rearrangement uses TRBV30 and TRBJ1-5; 7 bases are a match to TRBD1. V lost 1 base, J lost 4 bases, and 4 bases stayed unmatched. Germline-derived CDR1 and CDR2 are GTSNPN and SVGIG (reference sequence). The CDR3 has 14 residues. Here the CDR3 DNA reads TGTGCCTGGAGTGCAATACAGGGGAATCAGCCCCAGCATTTT. Protein product: CAWSAIQGNQPQHF.

Written as DNA, the CDR3 is TGTGCCAGCAGTTTATTTCCTAGCGGGGAAGGCAATGAGCAGTTCTTC. It specifies CASSLFPSGEGNEQFF. The V call is TRBV27, the J call TRBJ2-1; 9 nucleotides align to TRBD2. This CDR3 has 16 amino acids. In germline, CDR1 is MNHEY, CDR2 SMNVEV (reference sequence). Unmatched junction bases numbered 7, after V lost 1 base and J lost 6 bases.

The chain couples TRBV5-5 to TRBJ2-1; D ambiguous. Germline V gene data show CDR1 as SGHKS and CDR2 as YYEKEE (reference sequence). This CDR3 contains 13 residues. V lost 0 bases, J lost 4 bases, and 5 bases lay in between. As DNA, the CDR3 is TGTGCCAGCAGCTTGGGTTCTTACAATGAGCAGTTCTTC. It is translated as CASSLGSYNEQFF.

The rearrangement links TRBV7-3 to TRBJ2-7; no reliable D call. CDR3 length equals 13 residues. Germline CDR1 SGHTA, CDR2 FQGTGA. V lost 6 bases and J lost 6, with 15 bases in between. The CDR3 spells CASSHRALPEQYF. The CDR3 DNA reads TGTGCCAGCAGTCACCGAGCGCTCCCCGAGCAGTACTTC.

The CDR3 coding sequence is TGTGCCAGCAGCGTACTTAGCGGGCCCACCGGGGAGCTGTTTTTT. Amino acids: CASSVLSGPTGELFF. The chain combines TRBV9 with TRBJ2-2, with TRBD2 matching over 7 bases. Per the germline V gene, CDR1 is SGDLS and CDR2 is YYNGEE. V was clipped by 1 base and J by 4 bases; unmatched bases: 4. The CDR3 has 15 residues.

This chain links TRBV4-2 with TRBJ2-3; TRBD2 matches 7 bases. Germline V gives CDR1 LGHNA, CDR2 YNFKEQ. The CDR3 runs 16 residues. Unmatched junction bases numbered 9, after V lost 4 bases and J lost 2 bases. CDR3 nucleotides: TGTGCCAGCAGCCCCAGAAAGAGCGGGATCACAGATACGCAGTATTTT. Amino acids: CASSPRKSGITDTQYF.

The CDR3 DNA is TGTGCCAGCAGTTTATTAGCGGGGGGGCCACACAATGAGCAGTTCTTC. It translates to CASSLLAGGPHNEQFF. This chain joins TRBV28 and TRBJ2-1; 11 bases are shared with TRBD2. CDR3 size: 16 residues. V trimming: 1 base; J trimming: 5 bases; junction bases outside the gene matches: 4. In germline, CDR1 is MDHEN, CDR2 SYDVKM.

This chain links TRBV30 with TRBJ1-6, with 7 bases that match TRBD1. There are 17 residues in the CDR3. The junction had 6 bases not matched to a gene; V was cut back by 1 base and J by 0 bases. The germline V gene encodes CDR1 GTSNPN and CDR2 SVGIG (reference sequence). CDR3 coding DNA: TGTGCCTGGAGTGGACAGGGCAAGAGCTCCTATAATTCACCCCTCCACTTT. Translating it yields CAWSGQGKSSYNSPLHF.

This clone was recorded only once. This rearrangement joins TRBV15 to TRBJ2-1; D gene unclear. Trimming removed 0 bases at V and 5 bases at J, with 2 bases between. CDR1 and CDR2 (germline): LNHNV, YYDKDF (reference sequence). The CDR3 runs 12 residues. The CDR3 DNA reads TGTGCCACCAGCAGAGACCACAATGAGCAGTTCTTC. This codes for CATSRDHNEQFF.

The rearrangement uses TRBV18 and TRBJ2-5; 9 nucleotides match TRBD2. CDR1 is KGHSH, CDR2 LQKENI, per germline. The CDR3 extends over 17 amino acids. V trimming: 5 bases; J trimming: 3 bases; junction bases outside the gene matches: 13. The CDR3 loop is CASSAFTPLAGKETQYF. The CDR3 DNA reads as TGTGCCAGCTCAGCCTTTACTCCCCTAGCGGGGAAAGAGACCCAGTACTTC.

This chain connects TRBV5-1 to TRBJ1-5; D is uncertain. With 0 bases removed from V and 4 bases from J, the gap between germline ends came to 8 bases. This CDR3 is 14 amino acids long. Germline CDR1 is SGHRS and CDR2 is YFSETQ. As DNA, the CDR3 is TGCGCCAGCAGCTTGGGGCAGCAGAATCAGCCCCAGCATTTT. As protein: CASSLGQQNQPQHF.

This chain uses TRBV9 with TRBJ2-5; no clear D gene. The V gene's germline CDR1 is SGDLS and CDR2 YYNGEE. V was shortened by 2 bases and J by 5 bases, with 7 bases between the two germline ends. This CDR3 has 12 residues. The DNA of the CDR3 is TGTGCCAGCAGCGTTTCCGGGGAGACCCAGTACTTC. Its translation: CASSVSGETQYF.

This rearrangement joins TRBV10-2 to TRBJ2-7; 10 bases agree with TRBD2. Looked up from germline, CDR1 is WSHSY and CDR2 is SAAADI. The CDR3 runs to 14 residues. V lost 5 bases and J lost 2; bases outside the gene matches: 3. CDR3 DNA sequence: TGCGCCAGCAGTTTAACTAGCGGGGCCTACGAGCAGTACTTC. The encoded protein is CASSLTSGAYEQYF.

The rearrangement uses TRBV19 and TRBJ1-5; D might be TRBD1 (5 bases). CDR3 size: 14 residues. Germline V lookup: CDR1 LNHDA, CDR2 SQIVND (reference sequence). The V gene lost 6 bases and the J gene lost 0 bases, with 9 bases spanning the gap. The CDR3 DNA reads as TGTGCCAGTAGCCGGGGCGATAGCAATCAGCCCCAGCATTTT. Encoded protein: CASSRGDSNQPQHF.

V and J are TRBV7-2 and TRBJ2-7; 9 bases fit TRBD2. V lost 1 base to trimming and J lost 6 bases; unmatched junction nucleotides: 7. This CDR3 comprises 15 residues. Germline CDR1 reads SGHTA; CDR2 reads FQGNSA. The DNA of the CDR3 is TGTGCCAGCAGCTTAGAAAGAAGGCGGGAGGGCGAGCAGTACTTC. Translating gives CASSLERRREGEQYF.

The chain has TRBV6-5 and TRBJ1-1; D uncertain. Germline loops: CDR1 MNHEY, CDR2 SVGAGI. V shed 3 bases and J shed 4 bases, with 9 bases lying between them. The CDR3 has 13 residues. This chain's CDR3 is CASSYRQSTEAFF. CDR3 nucleotides: TGTGCCAGCAGTTATCGGCAGAGCACTGAAGCTTTCTTT.

The CDR3 loop reads CASSSYANQPQHF. The CDR3 nucleotides are TGTGCCAGCAGTTCGTATGCAAATCAGCCCCAGCATTTT. The gene calls are TRBV5-6 and TRBJ1-5; the D is unclear. This CDR3 is 13 amino acids long. V lost 5 bases and J lost 4, with 10 bases in between. In germline, CDR1 is SGHDT, CDR2 YYEEEE.

The rearrangement links TRBV6-5 to TRBJ2-1; 12 bases line up with TRBD2. The V gene's germline CDR1 is MNHEY and CDR2 SVGAGI. Losses at the gene ends were 4 bases for V and 11 bases for J; bases not matched to a gene: 9. The CDR3 covers 15 residues. In DNA form, the CDR3 reads TGTGCCAGCAGTTCCCCGACTAGCGGGGGCGGGCAGCAGTTCTTC. Amino acid sequence: CASSSPTSGGGQQFF.